This T cell receptor beta chain was identified during a study of early T cells in non-severe SARS-CoV-2 infection. TCRdb redid the calling of the 5' RACE reads with MiXCR, one entry per CDR3 protein. The profile shows around 68,000 distinct CDR3 sequences, around 12% of them singletons. The germline V gene encodes CDR1 KGHDR and CDR2 SFDVKD. J gave up 2 bases and V 7 bases, and 3 bases lay outside the gene matches. CDR3 length: 14 residues. The sample consisted of whole blood, taken at baseline. This clonotype was sampled from an adult who was a healthcare worker with PCR-confirmed SARS-CoV-2 infection or an uninfected control (not recorded which). V is TRBV24-1 and J is TRBJ2-2; TRBD1 agrees at 7 bases. CDR3 nucleotides: TGTGCCACCAGCTACAGGGGAAACACCGGGGAGCTGTTTTTT. Its translation: CATSYRGNTGELFF.